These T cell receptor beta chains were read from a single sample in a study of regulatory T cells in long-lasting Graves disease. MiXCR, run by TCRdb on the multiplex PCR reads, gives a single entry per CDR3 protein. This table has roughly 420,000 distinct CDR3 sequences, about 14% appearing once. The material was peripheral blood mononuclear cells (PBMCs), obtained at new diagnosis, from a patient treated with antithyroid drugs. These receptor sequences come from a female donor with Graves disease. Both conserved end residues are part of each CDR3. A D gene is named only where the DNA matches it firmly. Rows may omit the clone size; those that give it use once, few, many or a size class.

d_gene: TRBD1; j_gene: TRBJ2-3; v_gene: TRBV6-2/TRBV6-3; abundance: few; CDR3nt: TGTGCCAGCAGTGAGCGACAGGGTTCGAGCACAGATACGCAGTATTTT; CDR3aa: CASSERQGSSTDTQYF
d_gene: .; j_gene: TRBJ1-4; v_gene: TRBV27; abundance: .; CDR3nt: TGTGCCAGCACCACAAACAAAAACCAGGGTGGGGGATTTAGACTGTTTTTT; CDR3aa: CASTTNKNQGGGFRLFF
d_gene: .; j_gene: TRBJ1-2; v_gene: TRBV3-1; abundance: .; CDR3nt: TGTGCCAGCAGCCAAGAAATCGGGCAGGGGAAGAATGGCTACACCTTC; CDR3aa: CASSQEIGQGKNGYTF
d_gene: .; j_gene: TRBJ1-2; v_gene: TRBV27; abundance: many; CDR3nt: TGTGCCAGCAGTTTGAGGTTTCTGGGGTCATATGGCTACACCTTC; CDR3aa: CASSLRFLGSYGYTF
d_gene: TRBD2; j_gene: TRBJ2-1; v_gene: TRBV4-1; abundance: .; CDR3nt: TGCGCCAGCAGCCAGTCTAGCGGATACTACAATGAGCAGTTCTTC; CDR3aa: CASSQSSGYYNEQFF
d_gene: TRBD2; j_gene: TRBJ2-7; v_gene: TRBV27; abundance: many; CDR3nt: TGTGCCAGCAGTGGACGGCGGACTAGCGGGAGTTCCGAGCAGTACTTC; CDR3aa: CASSGRRTSGSSEQYF
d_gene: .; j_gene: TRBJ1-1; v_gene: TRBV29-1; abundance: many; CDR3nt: TGCAGCGTTTCATCCGGGCTTAACACTGAAGCTTTCTTT; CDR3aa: CSVSSGLNTEAFF
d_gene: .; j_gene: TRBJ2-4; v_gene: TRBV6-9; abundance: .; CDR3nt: TGTGCCAGCAGTTCGGTTAGGGCCAAAAACATTCAGTACTTC; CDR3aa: CASSSVRAKNIQYF
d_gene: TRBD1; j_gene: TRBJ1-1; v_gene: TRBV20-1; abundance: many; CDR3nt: TGCAGTGCGAAAACAGGGGAGGGGAACACTGAAGCTTTCTTT; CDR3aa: CSAKTGEGNTEAFF
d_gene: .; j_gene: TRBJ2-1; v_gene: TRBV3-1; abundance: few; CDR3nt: TGTGCCAGCAGCCAAGAAACAGGGACGATCAATGAGCAGTTCTTC; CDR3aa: CASSQETGTINEQFF
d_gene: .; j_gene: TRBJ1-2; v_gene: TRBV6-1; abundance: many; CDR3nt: TGTGCCAGCAGTGACCCATCCTCACTGGCCGGGACACAATCTAACTATGGCTACACCTTC; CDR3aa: CASSDPSSLAGTQSNYGYTF
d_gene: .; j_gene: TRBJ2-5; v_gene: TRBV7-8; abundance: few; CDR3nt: TGTGCCAGCAGCCACGCTCAAGAGACCCAGTACTTC; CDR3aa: CASSHAQETQYF
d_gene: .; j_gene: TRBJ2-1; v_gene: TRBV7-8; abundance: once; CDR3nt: TGTGCCAGCGGGTGGGTTATATCCTACAATGAGCAGTTCTTC; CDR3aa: CASGWVISYNEQFF
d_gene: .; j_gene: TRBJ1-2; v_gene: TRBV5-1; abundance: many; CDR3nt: TGCGCCAGCAGCTTGAGGGACGAGAGTGGCTACACCTTC; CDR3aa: CASSLRDESGYTF
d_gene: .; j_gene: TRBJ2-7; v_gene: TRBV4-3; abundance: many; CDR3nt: TGCGCCAGCAGCCCCTCTTCGGGGAGCTCCTACGAGCAGTACTTC; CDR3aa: CASSPSSGSSYEQYF
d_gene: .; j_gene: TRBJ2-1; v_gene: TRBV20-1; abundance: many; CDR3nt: TGCAGTGCTCTTCGACTTGCGGACGGGAATGAGCAGTTCTTC; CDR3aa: CSALRLADGNEQFF
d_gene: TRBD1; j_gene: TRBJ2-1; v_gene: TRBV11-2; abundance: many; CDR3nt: TGTGCCAGCAGCTTCAGTTCGACAGGGCGCCCCTACAATGAGCAGTTCTTC; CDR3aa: CASSFSSTGRPYNEQFF
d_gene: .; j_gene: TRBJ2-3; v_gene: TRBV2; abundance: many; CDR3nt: TGTGCCAGCAGTGAACTAGGGGCTAGCGTAACAGATACGCAGTATTTT; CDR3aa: CASSELGASVTDTQYF
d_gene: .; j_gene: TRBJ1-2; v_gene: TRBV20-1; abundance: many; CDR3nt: TGCAGTGCTAGTCACGACAATGGCTACACCTTC; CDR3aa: CSASHDNGYTF
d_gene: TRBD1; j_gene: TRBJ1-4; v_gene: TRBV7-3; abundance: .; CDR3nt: TGTGCCAGCAGCCGAAAGGGGGGGACAGGGGAAGGGAAACTGTTTTTT; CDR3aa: CASSRKGGTGEGKLFF
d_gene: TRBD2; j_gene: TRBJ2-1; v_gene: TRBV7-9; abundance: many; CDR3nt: TGTGCAATAAGGCGGGGGGGGCCAGCTGGTGAGCAGTTCTTC; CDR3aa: CAIRRGGPAGEQFF
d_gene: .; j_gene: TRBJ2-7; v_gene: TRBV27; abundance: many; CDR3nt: TGTGCCAGCAGTTTATCGGACAGCTACGAGCAGTACTTC; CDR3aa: CASSLSDSYEQYF